These T cell receptor beta chains were read from a single sample in a study of prognosis after radiotherapy for stage I lung cancer. TCRdb processed the multiplex PCR reads anew with MiXCR; each CDR3 protein has one entry. The profile shows fewer than 40,000 distinct CDR3 sequences, about 34% of them singletons. This material consisted of PBMCs, taken before or after stereotactic body radiation therapy (not recorded which). These receptors were obtained from a donor over 45 with non-small cell lung cancer. The CDR3 runs from the conserved cysteine through the conserved F or W. A D gene is named only where the DNA matches it firmly. Some rows mark clone size as missing; the rest say once, few, many or name a class of expanded clone.

CDR3aa: CAISLDTPGLAGDHEHFF
CDR3nt: TGTGCCATCAGCTTAGATACACCGGGACTAGCGGGAGATCATGAGCATTTCTTC
d_gene: TRBD2
j_gene: TRBJ2-1
len: 18
abundance: NA
v_gene: TRBV11-3

CDR3aa: CSAVHERGNHPQHF
CDR3nt: TGCAGTGCTGTACATGAACGAGGCAATCATCCCCAGCATTTT
d_gene: NA
j_gene: TRBJ1-5
len: 14
abundance: NA
v_gene: TRBV20-1

CDR3aa: CASSYSIQEELGGYAF
CDR3nt: TGTGCCAGCAGTTACTCGATACAGGAAGAGTTAGGAGGCTACGCCTTC
d_gene: NA
j_gene: TRBJ1-2
len: 16
abundance: NA
v_gene: TRBV6-2/TRBV6-3

CDR3aa: CASSDHWGGNQPQHF
CDR3nt: TGTGCCAGCAGTGACCATTGGGGGGGCAATCAGCCCCAGCATTTT
d_gene: NA
j_gene: TRBJ1-5
len: 15
abundance: many
v_gene: TRBV6-1

CDR3aa: CASEPGHREKLFF
CDR3nt: TGTGCCAGCGAACCGGGACACCGCGAAAAACTGTTTTTT
d_gene: NA
j_gene: TRBJ1-4
len: 13
abundance: many
v_gene: TRBV6-1

CDR3aa: CAWTPQGTDTQYF
CDR3nt: TGTGCCTGGACCCCTCAGGGGACAGATACGCAGTATTTT
d_gene: NA
j_gene: TRBJ2-3
len: 13
abundance: many
v_gene: TRBV30

CDR3aa: CASVRDLQETQYF
CDR3nt: TGTGCCAGCGTCCGGGATCTCCAAGAGACCCAGTACTTC
d_gene: NA
j_gene: TRBJ2-5
len: 13
abundance: many
v_gene: TRBV2

CDR3aa: CASSLTGGAPDEQFF
CDR3nt: TGTGCCAGCAGCTTGACTGGGGGCGCCCCCGATGAGCAGTTCTTC
d_gene: NA
j_gene: TRBJ2-1
len: 15
abundance: many
v_gene: TRBV5-5

CDR3aa: CASVKEPRGRYGYTF
CDR3nt: TGTGCCAGCGTGAAGGAACCCCGGGGACGTTATGGCTACACCTTC
d_gene: NA
j_gene: TRBJ1-2
len: 15
abundance: many
v_gene: TRBV9

CDR3aa: CASSQGGLWKEQYF
CDR3nt: TGCGCCAGCAGCCAAGGGGGGTTATGGAAGGAGCAGTACTTC
d_gene: NA
j_gene: TRBJ2-7
len: 14
abundance: many
v_gene: TRBV4-1

CDR3aa: CASKVQRGRYEQYF
CDR3nt: TGTGCCAGCAAAGTCCAGCGGGGGAGATACGAGCAGTACTTC
d_gene: TRBD2
j_gene: TRBJ2-7
len: 14
abundance: NA
v_gene: TRBV2

CDR3aa: CSAGIGGNNEKLFF
CDR3nt: TGCAGTGCTGGGATTGGAGGAAATAATGAAAAACTGTTTTTT
d_gene: NA
j_gene: TRBJ1-4
len: 14
abundance: many
v_gene: TRBV20-1

CDR3aa: CASSRQGWETQYF
CDR3nt: TGTGCCAGCAGTCGACAGGGTTGGGAGACCCAGTACTTC
d_gene: TRBD1
j_gene: TRBJ2-5
len: 13
abundance: many
v_gene: TRBV28

CDR3aa: CASSSGLRKSSGANVLTF
CDR3nt: TGTGCCAGCAGCTCGGGACTCCGAAAATCCTCTGGGGCCAACGTCCTGACTTTC
d_gene: NA
j_gene: TRBJ2-6
len: 18
abundance: many
v_gene: TRBV6-1

CDR3aa: CASRTSGRDNEQFF
CDR3nt: TGTGCCAGCAGGACTAGCGGGAGGGACAATGAGCAGTTCTTC
d_gene: TRBD2
j_gene: TRBJ2-1
len: 14
abundance: many
v_gene: TRBV2

CDR3aa: CASMPSDSPLHF
CDR3nt: TGTGCCAGTATGCCGTCGGATTCACCCCTCCACTTT
d_gene: NA
j_gene: TRBJ1-6
len: 12
abundance: NA
v_gene: TRBV2

CDR3aa: CAILGQNNSPLHF
CDR3nt: TGTGCCATCCTAGGACAGAATAATTCACCCCTCCACTTT
d_gene: NA
j_gene: TRBJ1-6
len: 13
abundance: NA
v_gene: TRBV25-1

CDR3aa: CAWRGTNTGELFF
CDR3nt: TGTGCCTGGAGGGGCACGAACACCGGGGAGCTGTTTTTT
d_gene: NA
j_gene: TRBJ2-2
len: 13
abundance: many
v_gene: TRBV30

CDR3aa: CASSLDRALYTEAFF
CDR3nt: TGCGCCAGCAGCTTGGACAGGGCCTTGTACACTGAAGCTTTCTTT
d_gene: NA
j_gene: TRBJ1-1
len: 15
abundance: many
v_gene: TRBV5-1

CDR3aa: CASSLTMGGFSYEQYF
CDR3nt: TGTGCCAGCAGCTTGACGATGGGGGGTTTCTCCTACGAGCAGTACTTC
d_gene: NA
j_gene: TRBJ2-7
len: 16
abundance: many
v_gene: TRBV7-9

CDR3aa: CASSIVPPGAYSTDTQYF
CDR3nt: TGTGCCAGTAGTATAGTGCCCCCAGGGGCCTATAGCACAGATACGCAGTATTTT
d_gene: NA
j_gene: TRBJ2-3
len: 18
abundance: many
v_gene: TRBV19

CDR3aa: CASITGGSQPQHF
CDR3nt: TGTGCCAGCATCACAGGTGGCTCTCAGCCCCAGCATTTT
d_gene: NA
j_gene: TRBJ1-5
len: 13
abundance: NA
v_gene: TRBV27

CDR3aa: CASSPHMGSSNEQYF
CDR3nt: TGTGCCAGCAGCCCCCACATGGGATCCAGCAACGAGCAGTACTTC
d_gene: NA
j_gene: TRBJ2-7
len: 15
abundance: many
v_gene: TRBV9

CDR3aa: CASSVDRSSYNEQFF
CDR3nt: TGTGCCAGCAGCGTAGACAGGAGCTCCTACAATGAGCAGTTCTTC
d_gene: NA
j_gene: TRBJ2-1
len: 15
abundance: many
v_gene: TRBV9

CDR3aa: CASSSPGQTYEQYF
CDR3nt: TGTGCCAGCAGCTCACCGGGACAGACCTACGAGCAGTACTTC
d_gene: TRBD1
j_gene: TRBJ2-7
len: 14
abundance: medium-sized
v_gene: TRBV7-6

CDR3aa: CASRPFEGKHGYTF
CDR3nt: TGTGCCAGCCGTCCGTTCGAAGGAAAGCATGGCTACACCTTC
d_gene: NA
j_gene: TRBJ1-2
len: 14
abundance: NA
v_gene: TRBV12-3/TRBV12-4